This T cell receptor beta chain is from a study of blood T cell repertoires in COVID-19. Study overall: Sample material is recorded as cDNA or gDNA derived from T cells, B-cell-depleted T cells, or PBMCs.

Method: immunoSEQ multiplex PCR; TCRdb's copy keeps in-frame clones and lacks some. Counted here are 200,000 to 250,000 clones, more than 85% occurring once; the ten biggest clones make up more than 8.5%. The sequencing sample was made of peripheral blood. The sequence was collected from a woman aged 45 to 65 with COVID-19, enrolled during active disease.

The CDR3 is CASSRTGQKQYF. In DNA, the CDR3 is TGTGCCAGCAGCCGGACAGGGCAGAAGCAGTACTTC. V is TRBV3-1 (or the pseudogene TRBV3-2) and J is TRBJ2-7; TRBD1 matches 8 bases. This CDR3 contains 12 residues. Germline CDR1 and CDR2: LGHDT and YNNKEL (reference sequence). J lost 8 bases, V lost 4 bases, and 4 bases had no gene match.